The 23 T cell receptor beta chains given below trace back to one sample, sequenced in a study of cytomegalovirus exposure and HLA in healthy donors. With 60 Vbeta and 13 Jbeta primers, the PCR was carried out. Sequencing used immunoSEQ multiplex PCR; TCRdb keeps in-frame clones, though not all of them. The sample contains approximately 220,000 clones, 60% to 85% of which appear only once. The sample was PBMCs. The receptors come from a man aged 40-50 years in good health and CMV-seronegative.

The CDR3 is CASSLAGTSGNQPQHF. The CDR3 DNA follows: TGTGCCAGCAGCTTGGCCGGTACTTCGGGCAATCAGCCCCAGCATTTT. The chain is built from TRBV5-6 and TRBJ1-5; D remains ambiguous. CDR3 length: 16 amino acids. V lost 0 bases to trimming and J lost 2 bases, with 12 bases between them. The V gene's germline CDR1 is SGHDT and CDR2 YYEEEE.

This chain joins TRBV19 and TRBJ1-2; D perhaps matches TRBD1 (5 bases). The germline CDR1 and CDR2 sequences are LNHDA and SQIVND (reference sequence). CDR3 length: 12 residues. Trimming pared 5 bases from V and 7 bases from J, leaving 11 bases between. The CDR3 loop reads CASSLQTVGYTF. CDR3 bases: TGTGCCAGTAGTCTCCAGACAGTTGGCTACACCTTC.

This clone has only a few counts. This rearrangement joins TRBV7-9 to TRBJ2-1; D not certain. The length of the CDR3 is 14 residues. Per germline, CDR1 SEHNR and CDR2 FQNEAQ (reference sequence). The V end was cut by 0 bases, the J end by 7 bases, with 10 bases between. The CDR3 loop reads CASSLAVSENEQFF. The CDR3 DNA is TGTGCCAGCAGCTTAGCGGTTTCGGAGAATGAGCAGTTCTTC.

V usage is TRBV7-6 and J usage is TRBJ2-7, with 10 bases that match TRBD2. CDR3 length equals 15 residues. Trimming at V came to 6 bases and at J to 5 bases, leaving 10 bases not matched to a gene. Germline V lookup: CDR1 SGHVS, CDR2 FNYEAQ. The CDR3 loop reads CASRPLAGAYNEQYF. The CDR3, as DNA: TGTGCCAGCAGGCCTCTAGCGGGAGCATACAACGAGCAGTACTTC.

In the case of this clone: It may be a read error: a sequence one base away is much more abundant. The rearrangement uses TRBV5-4 and TRBJ1-1; no reliable D call. Germline CDR1 reads SGHNT; CDR2 reads YYREEE (reference sequence). The V gene lost 2 bases and the J gene lost 4 bases, with 6 bases spanning the gap. The CDR3 runs 12 residues. CDR3 nucleotide sequence: TGTGCCAGCAGCTTTGGGAGCACTGAAGCTTTCTTT. Amino acids: CASSFGSTEAFF. The whole variable domain, remainder taken from reference TRBV5-4 and TRBJ1-1, is ETGVTQSPTHLIKTRGQQVTLRCSSQSGHNTVSWYQQALGQGPQFIFQYYREEENGRGNFPPRFSGLQFPNYSSELNVNALELDDSALYLCASSFGSTEAFFGQGTRLTVV.

The chain recombines TRBV7-2 with TRBJ1-4, with unresolved D. Germline CDR1 reads SGHTA; CDR2 reads FQGNSA. The V gene lost 3 bases and the J gene lost 8 bases, with 10 bases spanning the gap. The CDR3 is 13 residues long. CDR3 in amino acids: CASSFSTVEKLFF. The CDR3 region has the DNA TGTGCCAGCAGCTTTTCTACCGTAGAAAAACTGTTTTTT.

The chain joins TRBV5-1 to TRBJ2-7; D gene uncertain. This CDR3 has 13 amino acids. Germline CDR1 reads SGHRS; CDR2 reads YFSETQ. Between the trimmed V and J ends, which lost 2 bases and 1 base, there was a span of 7 bases. The CDR3 sequence: CASSFPDSYEQYF. The DNA for the CDR3 is TGCGCCAGCAGCTTCCCAGATTCCTACGAGCAGTACTTC.

As concerns this clone: Mismatch with germline at one junction end may stem from a read error. V gene TRBV7-9 combines with J gene TRBJ2-7, with 7 positions matching TRBD1. This CDR3 comprises 12 residues. Germline CDR1 reads SEHNR; CDR2 reads FQNEAQ (reference sequence). CDR3 coding DNA: TGTTCCAGCAGCTTAGACAGGGACGAGCAGTACTTC. Protein sequence: CSSSLDRDEQYF. The variable domain in full, with the rest retrieved from reference TRBV7-9 and TRBJ2-7, is DTGVSQNPRHKITKRGQNVTFRCDPISEHNRLYWYRQTLGQGPEFLTYFQNEAQLEKSRLLSDRFSAERPKGSFSTLEIQRTEQGDSAMYLCSSSLDRDEQYFGPGTRLTVT.

This rearrangement joins TRBV27 to TRBJ2-7; TRBD2 agrees at 7 bases. Germline assignment: CDR1 MNHEY and CDR2 SMNVEV (reference sequence). Losses at the gene ends were 0 bases for V and 0 bases for J; bases not matched to a gene: 5. CDR3 length equals 16 residues. The CDR3 spells CASSLSTLASSYEQYF. The CDR3 DNA reads TGTGCCAGCAGTTTATCGACACTAGCGAGCTCCTACGAGCAGTACTTC.

This clone was detected only a few times. DNA of the CDR3: TGTGCCTGGAGGCGGGACAGACCCTATGGCTACACCTTC. Encoded protein: CAWRRDRPYGYTF. The chain employs TRBV30 and TRBJ1-2; 7 nucleotides match TRBD1. The V and J ends lost 3 bases and 4 bases, in that order; junction bases with no gene match: 5. The CDR3 contains 13 residues. CDR1 is GTSNPN, CDR2 SVGIG, per germline (reference sequence).

This chain connects TRBV2 to TRBJ2-5; D gene uncertain. The V end lost 5 bases, the J end lost 9 bases, and 7 bases lay between the germline ends. Germline CDR1 reads SNHLY; CDR2 reads FYNNEI. This CDR3 is built from 10 residues. Here the CDR3 reads CASSSVSQYF. The CDR3 DNA follows: TGTGCCAGCAGTTCCGTATCCCAGTACTTC.

This clone was seen only once. The rearrangement joins TRBV5-6 to TRBJ2-7; 10 nucleotides match TRBD1. The CDR3 is made up of 14 amino acids. CDR1 is SGHDT, CDR2 YYEEEE, per germline. V shed 0 bases, J shed 6 bases, and the junction held 3 bases outside the gene matches. In DNA, the CDR3 is TGTGCCAGCAGCTTGGACGGACAGGGGGTCGAGCAGTACTTC. It codes for CASSLDGQGVEQYF.

The V and J genes are TRBV9 and TRBJ2-7; D remains unclear. Between the trimmed V and J ends, which lost 0 bases and 0 bases, there was a span of 10 bases. CDR3 length: 15 amino acids. Germline values: CDR1 SGDLS, CDR2 YYNGEE. Here the CDR3 reads CASSVATESSYEQYF. CDR3 in DNA: TGTGCCAGCAGCGTAGCGACGGAGAGCTCCTACGAGCAGTACTTC.

J is TRBJ1-5 and V is TRBV9, with 8 bases fitting TRBD1. There are 15 residues in the CDR3. With V trimmed by 4 bases and J by 1 base, 4 bases remained unmatched. Looked up from germline, CDR1 is SGDLS and CDR2 is YYNGEE. The CDR3 loop reads CASSKQGGSNQPQHF. As DNA, the CDR3 is TGTGCCAGCAGCAAACAGGGGGGGAGCAATCAGCCCCAGCATTTT.

This clone was recorded only once. V and J are TRBV7-8 and TRBJ2-5; TRBD2 matches 11 bases. In germline, CDR1 is SGHVS, CDR2 FQNEAQ. This CDR3 is 18 amino acids long. The ends lost 5 bases at V and 4 bases at J; junction bases unmatched: 15. The CDR3 protein is CASSRGLPVAGGPETQYF. CDR3 in DNA: TGTGCCAGCAGCCGAGGGCTCCCGGTAGCGGGGGGGCCAGAGACCCAGTACTTC.

The chain carries TRBV4-1 and TRBJ2-2; the match to TRBD2 covers 16 bases. The length of the CDR3 is 20 residues. Germline CDR1 MGHRA, CDR2 YSYEKL. Unmatched junction bases numbered 9, after V lost 0 bases and J lost 5 bases. Here the CDR3 DNA reads TGCGCCAGCAGCCAAGATCGGGGACTAGCGGGGGGGCCGGGAACCGGGGAGCTGTTTTTT. Translated: CASSQDRGLAGGPGTGELFF.

This clone was seen only once. A read error may produce the germline difference seen at one junction end. The chain joins TRBV6-5 to TRBJ1-5, with TRBD1 matching 7 bases. Germline V gene sequence: CDR1 MNHEY, CDR2 SVGAGI. The CDR3 runs 14 residues. The CDR3 DNA sequence: TGTGCCAGCAGTAGGGACAGTAGCTATCAGCCCCAGCATTTT. Translated, it gives CASSRDSSYQPQHF.

This chain links TRBV11-1 with TRBJ2-3, with no clear D. Trimming stripped 6 bases from V and 0 bases from J, with 10 bases between. This CDR3 has 14 amino acids. CDR1 and CDR2 (germline): SGHAT, FQDESV (reference sequence). The CDR3: CASRAGSSTDTQYF. CDR3 nucleotide sequence: TGTGCCAGCAGGGCAGGATCGAGCACAGATACGCAGTATTTT.

The chain is built from TRBV30 and TRBJ2-5, with TRBD1 as a possible D gene (5 bases). There are 13 residues in the CDR3. Trimming cost V 5 bases and J 2 bases, with 12 bases left between them. The germline V gene has CDR1 GTSNPN and CDR2 SVGIG (reference sequence). CDR3 nucleotides: TGTGCCTGGGGAGACAGCCCACAAGAGACCCAGTACTTC. Protein product: CAWGDSPQETQYF.

The rearrangement uses TRBV25-1 and TRBJ2-3; no definite D call. The CDR3 is made up of 14 amino acids. V lost 6 bases and J lost 0, with 10 bases in between. Germline lookup yields CDR1 MGHDK and CDR2 SYGVNS. CDR3 sequence: CASRGPTSTDTQYF. The CDR3 nucleotides are TGTGCCAGCAGGGGCCCAACTAGCACAGATACGCAGTATTTT. Variable domain in full (rest from reference TRBV25-1 and TRBJ2-3): EADIYQTPRYLVIGTGKKITLECSQTMGHDKMYWYQQDPGMELHLIHYSYGVNSTEKGDLSSESTVSRIRTEHFPLTLESARPSHTSQYLCASRGPTSTDTQYFGPGTRLTVL.

The chain is built from TRBV7-2 and TRBJ1-3; 9 nucleotides agree with TRBD1. V trimming: 5 bases; J trimming: 2 bases; junction bases outside the gene matches: 1. Germline CDR1 and CDR2: SGHTA and FQGNSA. The CDR3 has 14 amino acids. DNA of the CDR3: TGTGCCAGCAGCAGACAGGGGGCTGGAAACACCATATATTTT. Protein sequence: CASSRQGAGNTIYF.

This clone turned up a few times. The genes are TRBV5-1 and TRBJ1-1; a weak D match, TRBD1 (5 bases). V lost 4 bases, J lost 1 base, and 14 bases lay in between. CDR3 length equals 15 residues. In germline, CDR1 is SGHRS, CDR2 YFSETQ. CDR3 in DNA: TGCGCCAGCAGCCCGGTCACAGGACAGAACACTGAAGCTTTCTTT. The encoded protein is CASSPVTGQNTEAFF.

The V gene is TRBV1, the J gene TRBJ2-7; the table's D call TRBD2 went unverified against the DNA. TRBV1 is flagged as a pseudogene. This CDR3 region has 18 residues. The CDR3 sequence is CTSSPRPGLAGGPGEQYF. The CDR3 region has the DNA TGCACCAGCAGCCCCAGACCGGGACTAGCGGGGGGGCCTGGGGAGCAGTACTTC.